Following are 5 T cell receptor beta chains from one sample sequenced in a study of OX40 agonist ivuxolimab in advanced cancers. Sequencing used immunoSEQ multiplex PCR; TCRdb keeps in-frame clones, though not all of them. The profile shows 28,000 or so clones, roughly 85% of them singletons. The source was CD4+ or CD8+ T cells sorted from blood, collected in a trial of the OX40 agonist ivuxolimab. The receptor source for this set is an adult with an advanced solid tumor such as melanoma, head and neck, liver or kidney cancer.

This chain links TRBV6-5 with TRBJ1-2; D unresolved. CDR1 MNHEY and CDR2 SVGAGI come from the germline V gene. V was shortened by 2 bases and J by 4 bases, with 17 bases between the two germline ends. This CDR3 contains 16 residues. CDR3 residues: CASSYTEHAAGYGYTF. As DNA, the CDR3 is TGTGCCAGCAGTTACACCGAGCATGCGGCGGGCTATGGCTACACCTTC.

The chain links TRBV7-9 to TRBJ2-1; a weak D match, TRBD2 (5 bases). The length of the CDR3 is 15 residues. Germline loops: CDR1 SEHNR, CDR2 FQNEAQ (reference sequence). Trimming removed 6 bases at V and 8 bases at J, with 20 bases between. The CDR3 region is CASSQGRPPRDEQFF. The CDR3 DNA reads TGTGCCAGCAGTCAAGGACGGCCGCCGAGGGATGAGCAGTTCTTC.

The rearrangement links TRBV7-3 to TRBJ2-1; weak D call: TRBD1 (5 bases). Trimming took 5 bases from V and 0 from J, leaving 20 bases between them. This CDR3 spans 18 amino acids. CDR1 is SGHTA and CDR2 is FQGTGA in the germline V gene. CDR3 in amino acids: CASSPPEDSGSSYNEQFF. The CDR3, as DNA: TGTGCCAGCAGCCCGCCCGAAGACAGTGGAAGCTCCTACAATGAGCAGTTCTTC.

Here the CDR3 DNA reads TGTGCCAGCAGTTTAACAGGGTCAGATACGCAGTATTTT. It is translated as CASSLTGSDTQYF. The chain links TRBV7-8 to TRBJ2-3, with D perhaps matching TRBD1 (6 bases). V was clipped by 6 bases and J by 4 bases, with 11 bases between them. Looked up from germline, CDR1 is SGHVS and CDR2 is FQNEAQ. The CDR3 length is 13 residues.

V and J are TRBV19 and TRBJ1-2; D possibly corresponds to TRBD1 (5 bases). The CDR3 is made up of 14 amino acids. The germline V gene encodes CDR1 LNHDA and CDR2 SQIVND (reference sequence). Deletions cut 7 bases from V and 5 bases from J, with 17 bases between. CDR3 region: CASNNVRAGYGYTF. The CDR3 bases are TGTGCCAGTAACAATGTCAGGGCCGGGTATGGCTACACCTTC.